The clone carrying this T cell receptor beta chain was seen once. The protocol was immunoSEQ multiplex PCR, while the TCRdb copy is restricted to in-frame clones and leaves out a portion. The sample lists roughly 26,000 clones, 76% occurring once. This entry comes from a study of OX40 agonist ivuxolimab in advanced cancers. Study context: Ivuxolimab was administered intravenously to patients at 0.01 to 10 mg/kg every 2 weeks.

The investigators sampled blood at baseline, at cycle 4 day 1, and at cycle 7 day 1. The TCR originated in an adult with an advanced solid tumor such as melanoma, head and neck, liver or kidney cancer. The sample consisted of CD4+ or CD8+ T cells sorted from blood, taken in a trial of the OX40 agonist ivuxolimab.

The CDR3 reads CASSLAGTNNGYTF. The CDR3 coding sequence is TGTGCCAGCTCACTAGCCGGGACAAATAATGGCTACACCTTC. The chain is built from TRBV18 and TRBJ1-2, with TRBD1 as a possible D gene (6 bases). The length of the CDR3 is 14 residues. V lost 4 bases, J lost 6 bases, and 15 bases lay in between. Germline CDR1 and CDR2: KGHSH and LQKENI.